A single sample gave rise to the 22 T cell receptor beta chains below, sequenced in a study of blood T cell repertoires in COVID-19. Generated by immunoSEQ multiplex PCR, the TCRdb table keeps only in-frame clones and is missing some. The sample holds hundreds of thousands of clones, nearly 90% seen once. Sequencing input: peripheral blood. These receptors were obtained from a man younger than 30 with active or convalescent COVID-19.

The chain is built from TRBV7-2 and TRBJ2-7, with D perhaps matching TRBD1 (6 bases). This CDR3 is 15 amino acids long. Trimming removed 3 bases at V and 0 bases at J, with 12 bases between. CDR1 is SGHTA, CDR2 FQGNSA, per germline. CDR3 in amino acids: CASSFQGSSSYEQYF. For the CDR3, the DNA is TGTGCCAGCAGCTTTCAGGGGAGTAGCTCCTACGAGCAGTACTTC.

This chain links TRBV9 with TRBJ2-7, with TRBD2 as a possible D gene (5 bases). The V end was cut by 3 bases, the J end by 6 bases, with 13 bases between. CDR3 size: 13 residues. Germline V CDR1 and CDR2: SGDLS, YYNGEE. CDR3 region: CASSATGMGEQYF. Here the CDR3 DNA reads TGTGCCAGCAGCGCGACGGGAATGGGCGAGCAGTACTTC. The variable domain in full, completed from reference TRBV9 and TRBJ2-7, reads DSGVTQTPKHLITATGQRVTLRCSPRSGDLSVYWYQQSLDQGLQFLIQYYNGEERAKGNILERFSAQQFPDLHSELNLSSLELGDSALYFCASSATGMGEQYFGPGTRLTVT.

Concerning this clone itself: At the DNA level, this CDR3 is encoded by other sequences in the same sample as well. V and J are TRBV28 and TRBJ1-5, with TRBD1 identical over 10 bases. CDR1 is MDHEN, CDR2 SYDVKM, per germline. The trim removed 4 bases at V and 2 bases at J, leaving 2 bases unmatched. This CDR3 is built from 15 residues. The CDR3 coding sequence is TGTGCCAGCAGTTGGACAGGGGGAGGCAATCAGCCCCAGCATTTT. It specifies CASSWTGGGNQPQHF.

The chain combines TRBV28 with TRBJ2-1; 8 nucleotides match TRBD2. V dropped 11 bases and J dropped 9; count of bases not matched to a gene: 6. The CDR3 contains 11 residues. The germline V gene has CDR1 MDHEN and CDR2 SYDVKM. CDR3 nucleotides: TGTGCCTTTCAGCGGGGGAGTGAGCAGTTCTTC. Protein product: CAFQRGSEQFF.

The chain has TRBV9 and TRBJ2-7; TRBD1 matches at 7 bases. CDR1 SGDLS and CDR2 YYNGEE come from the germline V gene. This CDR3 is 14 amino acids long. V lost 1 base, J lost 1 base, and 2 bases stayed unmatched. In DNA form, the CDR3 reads TGTGCCAGCAGCGTAAGACAGGGTTCCTACGAGCAGTACTTC. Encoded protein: CASSVRQGSYEQYF. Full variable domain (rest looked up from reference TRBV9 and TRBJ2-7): DSGVTQTPKHLITATGQRVTLRCSPRSGDLSVYWYQQSLDQGLQFLIQYYNGEERAKGNILERFSAQQFPDLHSELNLSSLELGDSALYFCASSVRQGSYEQYFGPGTRLTVT.

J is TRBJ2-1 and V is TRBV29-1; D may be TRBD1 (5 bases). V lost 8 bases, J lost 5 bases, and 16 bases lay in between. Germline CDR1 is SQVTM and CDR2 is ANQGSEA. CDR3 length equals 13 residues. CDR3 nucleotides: TGCAGCACCATTCGGACACAGCACAATGAGCAGTTCTTC. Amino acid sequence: CSTIRTQHNEQFF.

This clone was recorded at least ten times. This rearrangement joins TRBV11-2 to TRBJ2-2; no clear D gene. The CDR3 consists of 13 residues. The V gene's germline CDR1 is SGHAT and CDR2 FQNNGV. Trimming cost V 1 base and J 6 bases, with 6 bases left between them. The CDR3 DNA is TGTGCCAGCAGCTTAGTTTATGCCGGGGAGCTGTTTTTT. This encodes CASSLVYAGELFF.

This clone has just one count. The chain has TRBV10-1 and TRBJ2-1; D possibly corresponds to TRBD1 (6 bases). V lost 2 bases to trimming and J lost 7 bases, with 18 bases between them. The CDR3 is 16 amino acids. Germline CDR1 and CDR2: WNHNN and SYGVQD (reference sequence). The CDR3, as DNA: TGCGCCAGCAGTGAGCCCAGGGGAAGTTCCACGAATGAGCAGTTCTTC. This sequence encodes CASSEPRGSSTNEQFF.

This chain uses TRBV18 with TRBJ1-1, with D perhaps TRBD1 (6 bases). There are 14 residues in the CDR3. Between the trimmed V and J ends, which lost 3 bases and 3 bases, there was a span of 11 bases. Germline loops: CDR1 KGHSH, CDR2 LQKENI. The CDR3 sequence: CASSPAQGYTEAFF. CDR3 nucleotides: TGTGCCAGCTCACCCGCTCAGGGGTACACTGAAGCTTTCTTT. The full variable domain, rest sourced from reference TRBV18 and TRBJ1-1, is NAGVMQNPRHLVRRRGQEARLRCSPMKGHSHVYWYRQLPEEGLKFMVYLQKENIIDESGMPKERFSAEFPKEGPSILRIQQVVRGDSAAYFCASSPAQGYTEAFFGQGTRLTVV.

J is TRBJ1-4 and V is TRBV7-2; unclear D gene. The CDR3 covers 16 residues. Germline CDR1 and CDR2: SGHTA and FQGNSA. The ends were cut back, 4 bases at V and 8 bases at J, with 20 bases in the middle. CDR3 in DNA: TGTGCCAGCAGCTCTAGGCCTCTCACCTCGGGGGAAAAACTGTTTTTT. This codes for CASSSRPLTSGEKLFF. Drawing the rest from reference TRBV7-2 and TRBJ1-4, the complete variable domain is GAGVSQSPSNKVTEKGKDVELRCDPISGHTALYWYRQSLGQGLEFLIYFQGNSAPDKSGLPSDRFSAERTGGSVSTLTIQRTQQEDSAVYLCASSSRPLTSGEKLFFGSGTQLSVL.

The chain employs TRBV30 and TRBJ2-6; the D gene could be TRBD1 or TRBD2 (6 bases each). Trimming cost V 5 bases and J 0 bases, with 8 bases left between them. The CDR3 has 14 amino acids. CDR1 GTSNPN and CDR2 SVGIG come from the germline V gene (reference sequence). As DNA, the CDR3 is TGTGCCTGGGGGGGGCGCTCTGGGGCCAACGTCCTGACTTTC. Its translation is CAWGGRSGANVLTF.

The CDR3 region has the DNA TGTGCCAGCAGCGCAAATCGACCGGGATTGGGTCAGCCCCAGCATTTT. Protein product: CASSANRPGLGQPQHF. This chain links TRBV7-2 with TRBJ1-5; D not resolved. V lost 5 bases and J lost 6, with 20 bases in between. Germline assignment: CDR1 SGHTA and CDR2 FQGNSA. The CDR3 sequence is 16 residues long.

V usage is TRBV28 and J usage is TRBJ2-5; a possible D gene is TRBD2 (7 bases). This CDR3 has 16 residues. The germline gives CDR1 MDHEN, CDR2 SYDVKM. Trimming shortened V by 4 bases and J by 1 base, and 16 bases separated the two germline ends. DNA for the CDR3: TGTGCCAGCAGTTGGGCCGGGGGGCCGCTCCAAGAGACCCAGTACTTC. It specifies CASSWAGGPLQETQYF.

The CDR3: CATSSPGQHYNEQFF. CDR3 sequence (DNA): TGTGCCACCAGCAGCCCGGGACAGCACTACAATGAGCAGTTCTTC. The V gene is TRBV15, the J gene TRBJ2-1; 7 bases fit TRBD1. The junction had 5 bases not matched to a gene; V was cut back by 3 bases and J by 3 bases. The germline V gene encodes CDR1 LNHNV and CDR2 YYDKDF (reference sequence). CDR3 length: 15 amino acids.

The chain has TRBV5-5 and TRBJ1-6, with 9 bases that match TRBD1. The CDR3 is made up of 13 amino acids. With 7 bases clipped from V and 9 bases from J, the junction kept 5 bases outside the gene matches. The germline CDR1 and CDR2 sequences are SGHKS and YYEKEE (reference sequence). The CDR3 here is CASAGQGSSPLHF. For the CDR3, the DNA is TGTGCCAGCGCGGGACAGGGAAGTTCACCCCTCCACTTT.

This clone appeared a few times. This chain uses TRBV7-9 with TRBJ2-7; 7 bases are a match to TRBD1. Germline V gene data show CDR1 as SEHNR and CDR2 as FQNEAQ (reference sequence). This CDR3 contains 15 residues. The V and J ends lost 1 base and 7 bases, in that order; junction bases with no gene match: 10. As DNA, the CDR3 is TGTGCCAGCAGCTTAGAGGGACAGCAACGACGGGAGCAGTACTTC. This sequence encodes CASSLEGQQRREQYF. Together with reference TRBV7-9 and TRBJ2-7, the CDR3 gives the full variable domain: DTGVSQNPRHKITKRGQNVTFRCDPISEHNRLYWYRQTLGQGPEFLTYFQNEAQLEKSRLLSDRFSAERPKGSFSTLEIQRTEQGDSAMYLCASSLEGQQRREQYFGPGTRLTVT.

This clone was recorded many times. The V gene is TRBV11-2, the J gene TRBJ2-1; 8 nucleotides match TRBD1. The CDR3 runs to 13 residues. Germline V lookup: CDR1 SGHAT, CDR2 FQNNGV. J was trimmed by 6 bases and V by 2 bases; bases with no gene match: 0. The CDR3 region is CASSLTGGNEQFF. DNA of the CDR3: TGTGCCAGCAGCTTAACAGGGGGCAATGAGCAGTTCTTC.

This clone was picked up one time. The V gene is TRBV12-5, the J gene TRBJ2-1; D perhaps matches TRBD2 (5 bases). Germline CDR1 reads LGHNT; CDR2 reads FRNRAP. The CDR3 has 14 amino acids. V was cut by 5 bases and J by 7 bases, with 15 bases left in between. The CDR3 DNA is TGTGCTAGTGGTCGACTACTTCCTTGGAATGAGCAGTTCTTC. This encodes CASGRLLPWNEQFF.

CDR3 sequence reads: CATSDLPMETGVEETNEKLFF. The CDR3 DNA reads as TGTGCCACCAGTGATTTGCCTATGGAGACAGGGGTCGAAGAAACTAATGAAAAACTGTTTTTT. The V gene is TRBV24-1, the J gene TRBJ1-4; 8 nucleotides align to TRBD1. Germline V gene sequence: CDR1 KGHDR, CDR2 SFDVKD. V was pared by 0 bases and J by 1 base, with 15 bases of the junction left unmatched. This CDR3 region has 21 residues.

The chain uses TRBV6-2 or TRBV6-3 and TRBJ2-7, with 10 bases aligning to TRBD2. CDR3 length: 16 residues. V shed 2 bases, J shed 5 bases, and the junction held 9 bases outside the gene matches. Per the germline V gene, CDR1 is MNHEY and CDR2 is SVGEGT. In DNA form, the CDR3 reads TGTGCCAGCAGTTACCTGTGGCTAGCGGGAGATGACGAGCAGTACTTC. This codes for CASSYLWLAGDDEQYF.

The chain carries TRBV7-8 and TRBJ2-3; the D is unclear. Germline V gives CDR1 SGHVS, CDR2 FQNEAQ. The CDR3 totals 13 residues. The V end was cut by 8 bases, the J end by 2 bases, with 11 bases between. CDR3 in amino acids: CASGPFNTDTQYF. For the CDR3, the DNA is TGTGCCAGCGGCCCCTTTAACACAGATACGCAGTATTTT.

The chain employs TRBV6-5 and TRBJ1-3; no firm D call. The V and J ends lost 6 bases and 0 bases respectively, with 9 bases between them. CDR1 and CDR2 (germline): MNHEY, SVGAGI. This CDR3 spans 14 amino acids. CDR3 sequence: CASSPRFSGNTIYF. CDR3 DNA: TGTGCCAGCAGCCCCAGGTTCTCTGGAAACACCATATATTTT.